The sequence of this T cell receptor beta chain was determined in a study of blood T cell repertoires in COVID-19. Study at large: Samples taken during acute and convalescent COVID-19 were collected in the United States, Italy and Spain.

The repertoire was sequenced with immunoSEQ multiplex PCR; TCRdb's copy has only in-frame clones and lacks some. The data show under 100,000 clones, with more than 60% seen just once and around 21% held by the top ten. The CDR3 covers 15 residues. The germline CDR1 and CDR2 sequences are SGDLS and YYNGEE. The V and J ends lost 0 bases and 4 bases respectively, with 13 bases between them. This clonotype was obtained from an elderly woman with active or convalescent COVID-19. Input material: peripheral blood. The chain employs TRBV9 and TRBJ1-1; D ambiguous. CDR3 loop: CASSVDMEVATEAFF. The CDR3 coding sequence is TGTGCCAGCAGCGTAGATATGGAGGTGGCCACTGAAGCTTTCTTT. The whole variable domain, filled in from reference TRBV9 and TRBJ1-1, reads DSGVTQTPKHLITATGQRVTLRCSPRSGDLSVYWYQQSLDQGLQFLIQYYNGEERAKGNILERFSAQQFPDLHSELNLSSLELGDSALYFCASSVDMEVATEAFFGQGTRLTVV.